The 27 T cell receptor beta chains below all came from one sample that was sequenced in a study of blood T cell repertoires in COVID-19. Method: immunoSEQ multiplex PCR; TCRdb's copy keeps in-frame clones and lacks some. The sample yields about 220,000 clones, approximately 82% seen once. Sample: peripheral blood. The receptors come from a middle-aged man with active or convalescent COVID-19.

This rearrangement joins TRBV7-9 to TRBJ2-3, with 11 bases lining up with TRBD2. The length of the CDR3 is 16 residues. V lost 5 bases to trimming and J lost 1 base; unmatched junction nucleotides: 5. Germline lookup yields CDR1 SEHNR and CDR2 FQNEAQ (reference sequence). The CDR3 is CASSDRGLAGTDTQYF. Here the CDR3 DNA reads TGTGCCAGCAGCGATAGGGGACTAGCGGGCACAGATACGCAGTATTTT.

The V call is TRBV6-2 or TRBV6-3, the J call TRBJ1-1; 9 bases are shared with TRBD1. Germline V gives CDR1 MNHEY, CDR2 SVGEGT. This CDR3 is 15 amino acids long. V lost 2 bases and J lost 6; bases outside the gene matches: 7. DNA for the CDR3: TGTGCCAGCAGTTACGAGGGACAGGGTTACTCTGAAGCTTTCTTT. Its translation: CASSYEGQGYSEAFF.

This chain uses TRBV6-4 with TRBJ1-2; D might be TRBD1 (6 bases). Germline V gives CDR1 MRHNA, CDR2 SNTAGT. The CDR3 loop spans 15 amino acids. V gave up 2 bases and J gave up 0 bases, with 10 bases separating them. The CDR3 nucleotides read TGTGCCAGCAGTGACCGATACAGGGCTAACTATGGCTACACCTTC. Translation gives CASSDRYRANYGYTF.

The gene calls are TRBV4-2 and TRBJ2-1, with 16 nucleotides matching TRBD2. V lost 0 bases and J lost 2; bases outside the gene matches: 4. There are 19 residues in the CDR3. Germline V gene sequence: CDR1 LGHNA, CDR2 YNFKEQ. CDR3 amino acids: CASSQEGTSGGATYNEQFF. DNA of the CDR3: TGTGCCAGCAGCCAAGAAGGGACTAGCGGGGGGGCGACCTACAATGAGCAGTTCTTC.

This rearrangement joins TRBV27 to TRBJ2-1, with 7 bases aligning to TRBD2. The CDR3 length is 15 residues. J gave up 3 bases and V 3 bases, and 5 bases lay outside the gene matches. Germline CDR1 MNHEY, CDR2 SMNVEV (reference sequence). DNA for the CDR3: TGTGCCAGCAGTTTGGCTAGCGGTTACTACAATGAGCAGTTCTTC. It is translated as CASSLASGYYNEQFF.

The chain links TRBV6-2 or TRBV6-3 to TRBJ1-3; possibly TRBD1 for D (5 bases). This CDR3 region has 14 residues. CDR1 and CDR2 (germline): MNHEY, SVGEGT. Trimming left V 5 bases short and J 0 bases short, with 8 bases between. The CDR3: CASSRGVSGNTIYF. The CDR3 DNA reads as TGTGCCAGCAGTCGGGGGGTCTCTGGAAACACCATATATTTT.

The CDR3 is CASSFTSGSTFQETQYF. The DNA for the CDR3 is TGTGCCAGCAGCTTTACTAGCGGGAGTACCTTTCAAGAGACCCAGTACTTC. The rearrangement joins TRBV7-7 to TRBJ2-5, with 11 nucleotides matching TRBD2. This CDR3 spans 17 amino acids. From germline, CDR1 is SSHAT and CDR2 FNYEAQ (reference sequence). The J segment lost 2 bases and the V segment lost 3 bases, leaving 8 bases of the junction unmatched.

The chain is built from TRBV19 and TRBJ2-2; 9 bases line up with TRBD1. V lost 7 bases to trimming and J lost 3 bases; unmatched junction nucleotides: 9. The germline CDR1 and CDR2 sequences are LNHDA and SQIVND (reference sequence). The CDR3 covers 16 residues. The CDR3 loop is CASTNSDRGDTGELFF. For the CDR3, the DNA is TGTGCCAGTACTAATTCGGACAGGGGCGACACCGGGGAGCTGTTTTTT.

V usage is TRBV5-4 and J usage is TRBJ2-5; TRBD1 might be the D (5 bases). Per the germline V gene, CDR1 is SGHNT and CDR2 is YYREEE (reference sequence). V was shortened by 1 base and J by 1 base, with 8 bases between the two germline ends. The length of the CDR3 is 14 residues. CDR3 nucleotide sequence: TGTGCCAGCAGCTTGACAGGAATCCAAGAGACCCAGTACTTC. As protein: CASSLTGIQETQYF.

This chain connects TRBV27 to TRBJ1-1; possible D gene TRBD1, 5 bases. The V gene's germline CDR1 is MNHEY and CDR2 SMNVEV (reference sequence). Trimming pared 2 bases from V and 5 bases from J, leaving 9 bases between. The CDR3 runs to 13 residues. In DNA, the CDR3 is TGTGCCAGCAGTTTAAAGGGGTGGACTGAAGCTTTCTTT. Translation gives CASSLKGWTEAFF.

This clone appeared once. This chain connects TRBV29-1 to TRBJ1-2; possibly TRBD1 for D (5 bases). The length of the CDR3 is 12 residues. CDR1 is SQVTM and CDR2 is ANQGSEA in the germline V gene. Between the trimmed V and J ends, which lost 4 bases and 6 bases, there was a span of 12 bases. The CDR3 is CSVAPLTDGYTF. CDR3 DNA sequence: TGCAGCGTTGCCCCCCTGACAGATGGCTACACCTTC.

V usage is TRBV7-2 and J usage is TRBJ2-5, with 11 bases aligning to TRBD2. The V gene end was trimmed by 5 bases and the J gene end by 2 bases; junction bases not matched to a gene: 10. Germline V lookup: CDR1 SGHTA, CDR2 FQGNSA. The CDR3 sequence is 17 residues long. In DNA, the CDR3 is TGTGCCAGCAGCCCAATAGGACTAGCGGGTCCGCAAGAGACCCAGTACTTC. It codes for CASSPIGLAGPQETQYF.

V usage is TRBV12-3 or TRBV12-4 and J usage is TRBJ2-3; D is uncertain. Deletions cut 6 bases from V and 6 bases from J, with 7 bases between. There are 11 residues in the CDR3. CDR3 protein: CASSLGDTQYF. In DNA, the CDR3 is TGTGCCAGCAGCCTCGGGGATACGCAGTATTTT.

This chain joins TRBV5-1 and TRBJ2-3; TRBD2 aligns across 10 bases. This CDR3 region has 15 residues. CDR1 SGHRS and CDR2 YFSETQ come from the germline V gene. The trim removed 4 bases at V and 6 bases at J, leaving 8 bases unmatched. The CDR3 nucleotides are TGCGCCAGCAGCATAGGGACTAGCGTAGGCGATACGCAGTATTTT. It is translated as CASSIGTSVGDTQYF.

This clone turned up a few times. The CDR3 loop reads CASSPRRSGEETQYF. Here the CDR3 DNA reads TGTGCCAGCAGCCCCAGGAGGAGCGGGGAAGAGACCCAGTACTTC. V and J are TRBV7-2 and TRBJ2-5, with 7 bases lining up with TRBD2. The CDR3 extends over 15 amino acids. CDR1 and CDR2 (germline): SGHTA, FQGNSA. V dropped 5 bases and J dropped 3; count of bases not matched to a gene: 9.

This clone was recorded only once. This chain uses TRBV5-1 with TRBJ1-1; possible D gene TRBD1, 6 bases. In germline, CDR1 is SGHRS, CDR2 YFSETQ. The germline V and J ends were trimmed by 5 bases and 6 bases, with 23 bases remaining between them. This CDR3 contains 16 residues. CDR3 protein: CASRLIQGPPNSEAFF. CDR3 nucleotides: TGCGCCAGCAGGTTAATACAGGGCCCTCCGAATTCTGAAGCTTTCTTT.

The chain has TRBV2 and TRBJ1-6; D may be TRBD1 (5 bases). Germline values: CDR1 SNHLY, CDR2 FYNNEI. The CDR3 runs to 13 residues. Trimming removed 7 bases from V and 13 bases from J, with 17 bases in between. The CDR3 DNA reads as TGTGCCAGCAAGAAGGAGCAGGGTTCGCCCCTCCACTTT. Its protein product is CASKKEQGSPLHF.

CDR3: CASRPEALDRVGTDTQYF. CDR3 in DNA: TGTGCCAGCAGACCAGAAGCCTTGGACAGGGTAGGCACAGATACGCAGTATTTT. The gene calls are TRBV11-2 and TRBJ2-3; TRBD1 agrees at 8 bases. The CDR3 consists of 18 residues. Trimming at V came to 6 bases and at J to 1 base, leaving 15 bases not matched to a gene. The germline V gene has CDR1 SGHAT and CDR2 FQNNGV.

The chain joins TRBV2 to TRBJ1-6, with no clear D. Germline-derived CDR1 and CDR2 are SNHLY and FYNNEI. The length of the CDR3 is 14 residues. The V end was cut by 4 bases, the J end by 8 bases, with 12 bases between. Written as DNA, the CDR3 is TGTGCCAGCAGTGGCGGGAGCCGGGATTCACCCCTCCACTTT. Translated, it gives CASSGGSRDSPLHF.

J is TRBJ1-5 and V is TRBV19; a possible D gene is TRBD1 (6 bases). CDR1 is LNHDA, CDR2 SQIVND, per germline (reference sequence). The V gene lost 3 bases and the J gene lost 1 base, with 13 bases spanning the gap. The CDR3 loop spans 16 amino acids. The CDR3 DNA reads TGTGCCAGTAGTATGGGGGACAATCCAAGCAATCAGCCCCAGCATTTT. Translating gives CASSMGDNPSNQPQHF. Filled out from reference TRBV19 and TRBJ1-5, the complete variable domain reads DGGITQSPKYLFRKEGQNVTLSCEQNLNHDAMYWYRQDPGQGLRLIYYSQIVNDFQKGDIAEGYSVSREKKESFPLTVTSAQKNPTAFYLCASSMGDNPSNQPQHFGDGTRLSIL.

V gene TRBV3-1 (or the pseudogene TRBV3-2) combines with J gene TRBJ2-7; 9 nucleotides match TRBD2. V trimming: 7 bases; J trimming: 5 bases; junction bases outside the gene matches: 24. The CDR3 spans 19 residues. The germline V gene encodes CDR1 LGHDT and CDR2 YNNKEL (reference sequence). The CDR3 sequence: CASTRSPTGIAGEPHEQYF. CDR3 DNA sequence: TGTGCCAGCACCAGAAGTCCGACTGGAATAGCGGGAGAACCCCACGAGCAGTACTTC.

The DNA of the CDR3 is TGTGCCAGCAGCGCAGGGGGTGGCTACACCTTC. It yields the protein CASSAGGGYTF. The gene calls are TRBV3-1 (or the pseudogene TRBV3-2) and TRBJ1-2; 7 nucleotides align to TRBD1. The CDR3 runs to 11 residues. CDR1 is LGHDT, CDR2 YNNKEL, per germline (reference sequence). V was clipped by 5 bases and J by 7 bases; unmatched bases: 1.

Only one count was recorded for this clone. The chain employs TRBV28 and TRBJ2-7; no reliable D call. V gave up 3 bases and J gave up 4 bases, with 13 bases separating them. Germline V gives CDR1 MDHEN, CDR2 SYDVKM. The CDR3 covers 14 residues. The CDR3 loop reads CASSLGQYQYEQYF. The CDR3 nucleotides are TGTGCCAGCAGTTTGGGCCAGTACCAATACGAGCAGTACTTC.

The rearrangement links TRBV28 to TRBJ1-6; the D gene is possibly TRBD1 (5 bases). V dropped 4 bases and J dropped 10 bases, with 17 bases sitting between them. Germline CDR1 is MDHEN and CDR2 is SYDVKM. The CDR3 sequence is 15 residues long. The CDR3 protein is CASSSSGGGSSPLHF. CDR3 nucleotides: TGTGCCAGCAGTTCCTCCGGGGGAGGCAGCTCACCCCTCCACTTT. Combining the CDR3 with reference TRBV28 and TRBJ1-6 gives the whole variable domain DVKVTQSSRYLVKRTGEKVFLECVQDMDHENMFWYRQDPGLGLRLIYFSYDVKMKEKGDIPEGYSVSREKKERFSLILESASTNQTSMYLCASSSSGGGSSPLHFGNGTRLTVT.

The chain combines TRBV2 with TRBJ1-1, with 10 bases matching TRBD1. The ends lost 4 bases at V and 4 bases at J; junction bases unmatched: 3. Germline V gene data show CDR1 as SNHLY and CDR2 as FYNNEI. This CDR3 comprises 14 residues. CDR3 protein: CASSGQGAGTEAFF. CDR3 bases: TGTGCCAGCAGTGGACAGGGGGCTGGCACTGAAGCTTTCTTT.

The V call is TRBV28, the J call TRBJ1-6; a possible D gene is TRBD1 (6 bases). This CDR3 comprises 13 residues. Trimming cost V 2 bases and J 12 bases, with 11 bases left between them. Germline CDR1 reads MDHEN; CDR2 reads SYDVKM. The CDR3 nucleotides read TGTGCCAGCAGTTTAGCAGGGGCCAAACCCCTCCACTTT. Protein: CASSLAGAKPLHF. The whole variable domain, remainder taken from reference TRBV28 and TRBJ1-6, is DVKVTQSSRYLVKRTGEKVFLECVQDMDHENMFWYRQDPGLGLRLIYFSYDVKMKEKGDIPEGYSVSREKKERFSLILESASTNQTSMYLCASSLAGAKPLHFGNGTRLTVT.

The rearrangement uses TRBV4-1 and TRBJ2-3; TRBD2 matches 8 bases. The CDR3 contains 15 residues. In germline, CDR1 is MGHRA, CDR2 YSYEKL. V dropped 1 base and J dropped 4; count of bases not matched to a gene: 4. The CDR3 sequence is CASSQGFSGADTQYF. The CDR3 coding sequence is TGCGCCAGCAGCCAAGGTTTTAGCGGGGCAGATACGCAGTATTTT.